This T cell receptor beta chain was identified in a study of blood T cell repertoires in COVID-19. Assay: immunoSEQ multiplex PCR; the TCRdb copy retains only in-frame clones and omits some. This sample has roughly 87,000 clones, with 70% to 90% found just once. The germline V gene has CDR1 KGHSH and CDR2 LQKENI. The CDR3 runs to 12 residues. Between the trimmed V and J ends, which lost 3 bases and 10 bases, there was a span of 9 bases. This clone was seen only once. The TCR was taken from a woman aged 80 or over with COVID-19, enrolled during active disease. The chain is built from TRBV18 and TRBJ1-4; no definite D call. The material sequenced was peripheral blood. The CDR3, as DNA: TGTGCCAGCTCACCTGACATAGGAAAACTGTTTTTT. Protein product: CASSPDIGKLFF.